The 15 T cell receptor beta chains below come from one sample, sequenced in a study of blood T cell repertoires in COVID-19. The data were produced by immunoSEQ multiplex PCR, yet TCRdb's version contains in-frame clones alone and is incomplete. The sample contains 220,000 or so clones, roughly 75% of which appear only once. Sequencing was carried out using peripheral blood. Every receptor here comes from a woman between 65 and 79 years old with acute or convalescent COVID-19.

This chain joins TRBV3-1 (or the pseudogene TRBV3-2) and TRBJ2-7; 8 nucleotides agree with TRBD1. V was clipped by 4 bases and J by 3 bases; unmatched bases: 8. The germline CDR1 and CDR2 sequences are LGHDT and YNNKEL (reference sequence). There are 15 residues in the CDR3. The CDR3 region has the DNA TGTGCCAGCAGCCGTTCGACAGGGGCCAACTACGAGCAGTACTTC. This sequence encodes CASSRSTGANYEQYF.

The chain uses TRBV18 and TRBJ2-3, with D uncertain. V was clipped by 1 base and J by 4 bases, with 9 bases between them. Per the germline V gene, CDR1 is KGHSH and CDR2 is LQKENI. This CDR3 has 14 amino acids. In nucleotides, the CDR3 is TGTGCCAGCTCACCACAGCTAGTAGCAGATACGCAGTATTTT. This sequence encodes CASSPQLVADTQYF.

This clone was counted between two and nine times. The V call is TRBV5-4, the J call TRBJ2-1, with TRBD2 as a possible D gene (6 bases). The CDR3 has 15 residues. Trimming removed 3 bases from V and 5 bases from J, with 15 bases in between. Germline loops: CDR1 SGHNT, CDR2 YYREEE (reference sequence). Written as DNA, the CDR3 is TGTGCCAGCAGCTCTCTAGGCGCGGGGAACAATGAGCAGTTCTTC. It yields the protein CASSSLGAGNNEQFF.

This clone was recorded a few times. This chain links TRBV24-1 with TRBJ2-5, with 7 nucleotides matching TRBD2. Germline values: CDR1 KGHDR, CDR2 SFDVKD. The trim removed 6 bases at V and 1 base at J, leaving 1 base unmatched. The CDR3 is made up of 13 amino acids. The CDR3 loop is CATSTSAQETQYF. The CDR3 coding sequence is TGTGCCACCAGTACTAGCGCCCAAGAGACCCAGTACTTC.

In this sample, this clone turned up a few times. The V call is TRBV27, the J call TRBJ1-2; D is ambiguous. The CDR3 is made up of 13 amino acids. Trimming removed 2 bases at V and 7 bases at J, with 11 bases between. The V gene's germline CDR1 is MNHEY and CDR2 SMNVEV (reference sequence). The CDR3: CASSLQVGSGYTF. The CDR3 DNA reads TGTGCCAGCAGTTTACAAGTCGGGAGTGGCTACACCTTC.

The sample holds a few counts of this clone. J is TRBJ1-2 and V is TRBV27; D not resolved. V was pared by 0 bases and J by 14 bases, with 16 bases between. The CDR3 has 13 amino acids. Germline CDR1 is MNHEY and CDR2 is SMNVEV (reference sequence). The CDR3 DNA sequence: TGTGCCAGCAGTTTATCGGATGGGCCTTGGCTGACCTTC. The encoded protein is CASSLSDGPWLTF.

The gene calls are TRBV18 and TRBJ1-1; the D gene is possibly TRBD1 (6 bases). Between the trimmed V and J ends, which lost 2 bases and 5 bases, there was a span of 12 bases. This CDR3 is built from 14 residues. CDR1 is KGHSH and CDR2 is LQKENI in the germline V gene. As DNA, the CDR3 is TGTGCCAGCTCACCAGTAACAGGGTCTACTGAAGCTTTCTTT. It specifies CASSPVTGSTEAFF.

In this sample, this clone turned up once. DNA of the CDR3: TGCGCCAGCAGCTTGGCCACTAGGAACACCGGGGAGCTGTTTTTT. Its translation is CASSLATRNTGELFF. The V call is TRBV5-1, the J call TRBJ2-2, with D possibly being TRBD2 (5 bases). The germline CDR1 and CDR2 sequences are SGHRS and YFSETQ. CDR3 length: 15 amino acids. V was pared by 0 bases and J by 1 base, with 7 bases between.

The CDR3 protein is CASSQGGPSTVNTF. The CDR3 DNA reads TGTGCCAGCAGCCAAGGCGGCCCTAGCACGGTTAACACCTTC. This chain links TRBV3-1 (or the pseudogene TRBV3-2) with TRBJ1-2; no reliable D call. Germline V gene sequence: CDR1 LGHDT, CDR2 YNNKEL (reference sequence). This CDR3 has 14 residues. V shed 1 base and J shed 12 bases, with 18 bases lying between them.

This clone was seen only once. The chain couples TRBV25-1 to TRBJ2-1; 7 positions agree with TRBD1. The CDR3 sequence is 15 residues long. The V and J ends lost 4 bases and 0 bases, in that order; junction bases with no gene match: 3. Germline CDR1 MGHDK, CDR2 SYGVNS. In nucleotides, the CDR3 is TGTGCCAGCAGTGCCGACAGGGTCTCCTACAATGAGCAGTTCTTC. It specifies CASSADRVSYNEQFF.

This chain links TRBV27 with TRBJ2-7; 11 bases are a match to TRBD1. The CDR3 covers 15 residues. The V gene end was trimmed by 5 bases and the J gene end by 5 bases; junction bases not matched to a gene: 8. Looked up from germline, CDR1 is MNHEY and CDR2 is SMNVEV (reference sequence). As DNA, the CDR3 is TGTGCCAGCAGTCCCTTGGACAGGGGGCTAGACGAGCAGTACTTC. Protein: CASSPLDRGLDEQYF.

The V gene is TRBV18, the J gene TRBJ2-7, with 8 bases identical to TRBD2. In germline, CDR1 is KGHSH, CDR2 LQKENI. Germline trimming cut 3 bases from V and 1 base from J; bases unmatched to any gene: 11. The length of the CDR3 is 17 residues. This CDR3 reads CASSPPSGVAGSYEQYF. The CDR3 DNA is TGTGCCAGCTCACCCCCCAGTGGGGTAGCGGGGTCCTACGAGCAGTACTTC.

In nucleotides, the CDR3 is TGTGCCAGCACATGGGACAACGGGGAGACCCAGTACTTC. Protein product: CASTWDNGETQYF. V usage is TRBV5-4 and J usage is TRBJ2-5; D is possibly TRBD1 (6 bases). With 6 bases removed from V and 5 bases from J, the gap between germline ends came to 14 bases. CDR3 length: 13 amino acids. The V gene's germline CDR1 is SGHNT and CDR2 YYREEE (reference sequence).

The rearrangement links TRBV28 to TRBJ1-5; D call uncertain. V was clipped by 7 bases and J by 1 base, with 11 bases between them. The CDR3 covers 14 residues. Germline V gene sequence: CDR1 MDHEN, CDR2 SYDVKM. CDR3 DNA: TGTGCCAGCATCCCCGGGGTGAGCAATCAGCCCCAGCATTTT. Protein product: CASIPGVSNQPQHF.

V gene TRBV15 combines with J gene TRBJ1-4; D is perhaps TRBD1 (6 bases). The CDR3 consists of 13 residues. Germline CDR1 reads LNHNV; CDR2 reads YYDKDF (reference sequence). V lost 0 bases and J 17 bases, leaving 16 bases between the germline ends. CDR3 region: CATSRDGDTRRFF. CDR3 bases: TGTGCCACCAGCAGAGATGGGGACACGCGACGTTTTTTT.